The rows below give T cell receptor beta chains drawn from one sample of a study of blood T cell repertoires in COVID-19. Profiled with immunoSEQ multiplex PCR; TCRdb holds only in-frame clones, not every one. The sample consists of 70,000 to 95,000 clones, approximately 84% of them appearing once. The sequenced sample consisted of peripheral blood. These receptors came from a human donor in a cohort sampled during active COVID-19. Each CDR3 is given without its conserved first and last residue.

cdr3_aa j_call v_call
ASSPRPTLAGSTDTQY TRBJ2-3 TRBV18
ASTPGTANTGELF TRBJ2-2 TRBV19
ASSLAGGSNYGYT TRBJ1-2 TRBV5-1
ASSFARVRGGYGYT TRBJ1-2 TRBV6-5
ASSRYDRGNQPQH TRBJ1-5 TRBV28
AISAGQGFVSGANVLT TRBJ2-6 TRBV10-3
ASSPSGVEAF TRBJ1-1 TRBV18
ASCGQGDYEQY TRBJ2-7 TRBV6-5
ASSMTGRQY TRBJ2-3 TRBV13
ASSLSSSGGAYEQY TRBJ2-7 TRBV3-1/TRBV3-2
ASSLHADSKNTIY TRBJ1-3 TRBV7-8
ASSYEPQGKNTEAF TRBJ1-1 TRBV6-5
ASSTGSGTQY TRBJ2-5 TRBV19
ASSKEPGKNIQY TRBJ2-4 TRBV21-1
ASSYSGDHTEAF TRBJ1-1 TRBV6-5
ASSLTGWAGELF TRBJ2-2 TRBV27
ASSLYGGRTTDTQY TRBJ2-3 TRBV27
ASTPQHSGANVLT TRBJ2-6 TRBV19
ASSEIAGGRSYNEQF TRBJ2-1 TRBV6-1
AWQWTSAPDTQY TRBJ2-3 TRBV30
ASSQDLNRGLGTEAF TRBJ1-1 TRBV4-1
ASSAGQGRLTNEKLF TRBJ1-4 TRBV5-1
ASRRQLGVDTQY TRBJ2-3 TRBV27